This TCR beta chain was captured in a study of Ad26.COV2.S vaccination and SARS-CoV-2 variants. Assay used: immunoSEQ multiplex PCR; TCRdb lists only in-frame clones, some missing. Of more than 300,000 clones listed, about 82% are singletons. The germline V gene has CDR1 SGHVS and CDR2 FNYEAQ. Deletions cut 5 bases from V and 1 base from J, with 20 bases between. The CDR3 length is 17 residues. Sample treatment: 15 to 20 received Ad26.COV2.S at low or high dose, single or two shots; roughly five received placebo; per-sample allocation not given. The samples date from day 63 after the first vaccine or placebo injection.

The gene calls are TRBV7-6 and TRBJ2-5; the D gene is possibly TRBD2 (5 bases). The sample here was peripheral blood, taken in a trial of Ad26.COV2.S vaccine versus placebo. The clonotype was recovered from a person between 18 and 59 years old who received the Ad26.COV2.S COVID-19 vaccine or a placebo. CDR3 coding DNA: TGTGCCAGCAGCGACCAGAGGAGGCGCGGATTCCAAGAGACCCAGTACTTC. Amino acids: CASSDQRRRGFQETQYF.